A single sample gave rise to the 7 T cell receptor beta chains below, sequenced in a study of technical replicates of blood from a handful of donors. Repertoires were generated with immunoSEQ multiplex PCR, while TCRdb's copy carries only in-frame clones and drops some. The sample contains about 83,000 clones, 90% to 95% of which appear only once. The specimen sequenced was T cells isolated from PBMCs. The receptors shown here come from a human donor in good health.

This chain links TRBV28 with TRBJ2-5, with TRBD2 matching over 11 bases. Trimming at V came to 7 bases and at J to 3 bases, leaving 7 bases not matched to a gene. From germline, CDR1 is MDHEN and CDR2 SYDVKM. This CDR3 region has 15 residues. The CDR3 sequence: CASTNVAGGKETQYF. CDR3 DNA: TGTGCCAGCACCAACGTAGCGGGGGGGAAAGAGACCCAGTACTTC.

The sample holds one count of this clone. This chain uses TRBV29-1 with TRBJ2-3; D perhaps matches TRBD2 (6 bases). The CDR3 has 15 amino acids. Germline assignment: CDR1 SQVTM and CDR2 ANQGSEA. Deletions cut 1 base from V and 0 bases from J, with 11 bases between. The CDR3 nucleotides are TGCAGCGTTGAAGGGACGGGACTGAGCACAGATACGCAGTATTTT. Protein sequence: CSVEGTGLSTDTQYF.

The chain links TRBV7-6 to TRBJ2-1; D might be TRBD2 (6 bases). CDR1 and CDR2 from the germline V gene are SGHVS and FNYEAQ. The CDR3 loop spans 16 amino acids. Trimming cost V 3 bases and J 3 bases, with 15 bases left between them. CDR3 sequence: CASSFSGGRFYNEQFF. CDR3 nucleotides: TGTGCCAGCAGCTTCAGTGGGGGGAGGTTCTACAATGAGCAGTTCTTC.

This chain joins TRBV7-3 and TRBJ2-2, with D perhaps TRBD1 (5 bases). CDR1 and CDR2 from the germline V gene are SGHTA and FQGTGA. CDR3 size: 17 residues. V was trimmed by 1 base and J by 4 bases, leaving 16 bases between them. The CDR3 protein is CASSLNPGPLITGELFF. As DNA, the CDR3 is TGTGCCAGCAGCTTAAATCCAGGGCCTCTGATCACCGGGGAGCTGTTTTTT. Together with reference TRBV7-3 and TRBJ2-2, the CDR3 gives the full variable domain: GAGVSQTPSNKVTEKGKYVELRCDPISGHTALYWYRQSLGQGPEFLIYFQGTGAADDSGLPNDRFFAVRPEGSVSTLKIQRTERGDSAVYLCASSLNPGPLITGELFFGEGSRLTVL.

This chain uses TRBV7-2 with TRBJ2-7; the D gene is possibly TRBD2 (6 bases). V lost 4 bases and J 2 bases, leaving 18 bases between the germline ends. Germline V gene data show CDR1 as SGHTA and CDR2 as FQGNSA. The CDR3 length is 16 residues. The CDR3 bases are TGTGCCAGCAGCTCCACCGGAGCGGGCCTCACCTACGAGCAGTACTTC. As protein: CASSSTGAGLTYEQYF.

The DNA for the CDR3 is TGTGCCAGCTCACCACTAACGGGAGGGCCGCGCGAGCAGTTCTTC. Translated: CASSPLTGGPREQFF. V and J are TRBV18 and TRBJ2-1, with 8 bases lining up with TRBD2. Germline lookup yields CDR1 KGHSH and CDR2 LQKENI. The V and J ends lost 1 base and 10 bases, in that order; junction bases with no gene match: 9. The CDR3 loop spans 15 amino acids.

This chain uses TRBV6-5 with TRBJ2-3; D gene unclear. The germline gives CDR1 MNHEY, CDR2 SVGAGI. The CDR3 is made up of 11 amino acids. The ends were cut back, 10 bases at V and 6 bases at J, with 11 bases in the middle. CDR3 sequence reads: CATNRFDTQYF. CDR3 in DNA: TGTGCCACTAATCGGTTCGATACGCAGTATTTT.